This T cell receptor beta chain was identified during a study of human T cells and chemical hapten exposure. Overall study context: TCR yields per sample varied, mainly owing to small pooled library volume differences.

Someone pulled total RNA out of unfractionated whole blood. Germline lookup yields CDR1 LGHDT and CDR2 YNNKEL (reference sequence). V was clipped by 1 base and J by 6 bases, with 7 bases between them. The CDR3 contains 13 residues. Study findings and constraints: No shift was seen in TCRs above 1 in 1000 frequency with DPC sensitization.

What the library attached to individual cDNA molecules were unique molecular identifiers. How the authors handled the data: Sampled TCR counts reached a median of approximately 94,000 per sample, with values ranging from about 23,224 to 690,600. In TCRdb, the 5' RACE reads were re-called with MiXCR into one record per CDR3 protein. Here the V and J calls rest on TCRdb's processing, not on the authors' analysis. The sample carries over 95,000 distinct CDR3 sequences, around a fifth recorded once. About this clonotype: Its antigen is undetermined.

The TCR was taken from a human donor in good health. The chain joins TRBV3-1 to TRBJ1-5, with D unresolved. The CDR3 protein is CASSQAPGQPQHF. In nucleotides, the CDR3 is TGTGCCAGCAGCCAAGCCCCAGGTCAGCCCCAGCATTTT.